A selection of T cell receptor beta chains follows, all from one sample in a study of blood T cell repertoires in COVID-19. Libraries were prepared by immunoSEQ multiplex PCR; TCRdb keeps only in-frame clonotypes and omits some of them. The sample consists of some 30,000 clones, about 87% of them appearing once. What was sequenced was peripheral blood. The receptors originated from a human donor in a cohort sampled during active COVID-19. CDR3s include the opening cysteine and the closing phenylalanine or tryptophan. Each record gives: clone size, V gene, J gene, D gene, CDR3 protein, CDR3 DNA. A D gene is named only where the DNA matches it firmly. Size is omitted from some rows. Given values are once, few, many or a class for expanded clones.

NA	TRBV11-2	TRBJ1-2	NA	CASSLAREAGYGYTF	TGTGCCAGCAGCTTAGCCCGGGAGGCAGGCTATGGCTACACCTTC
once	TRBV6-9	TRBJ2-1	TRBD1	CASSYSETGALYNEQFF	TGTGCCAGCAGTTATTCCGAAACAGGGGCCCTGTACAATGAGCAGTTCTTC
NA	TRBV4-3	TRBJ2-5	TRBD2	CASSQSGAGQETQYF	TGCGCCAGCAGCCAATCAGGAGCGGGGCAAGAGACCCAGTACTTC
NA	TRBV7-9	TRBJ2-5	TRBD2	CASTTRGGGFETQYF	TGTGCCAGCACCACCCGGGGCGGGGGTTTTGAGACCCAGTACTTC
NA	TRBV12-3/TRBV12-4	TRBJ2-5	TRBD2	CASSNSGDETQYF	TGTGCCAGCAGTAATAGCGGGGATGAGACCCAGTACTTC
once	TRBV19	TRBJ2-7	TRBD1	CASSSRTGAEEQYF	TGTGCCAGTAGTTCCCGGACAGGGGCGGAGGAGCAGTACTTC
NA	TRBV19	TRBJ2-6	TRBD1	CASSIGTGGSGANVLTF	TGTGCCAGTAGTATAGGGACAGGGGGTTCTGGGGCCAACGTCCTGACTTTC
NA	TRBV10-3	TRBJ1-6	NA	CAATQGNSPLHF	TGTGCCGCCACCCAGGGGAACTCACCCCTCCACTTT
NA	TRBV7-9	TRBJ2-5	TRBD1	CASSLVLGGGETQYF	TGTGCCAGCAGCTTAGTTCTAGGGGGCGGTGAGACCCAGTACTTC
NA	TRBV6-2/TRBV6-3	TRBJ1-5	NA	CASSRDGAEHSNQPQHF	TGTGCCAGCAGCCGCGACGGAGCGGAGCATAGCAATCAGCCCCAGCATTTT
NA	TRBV10-3	TRBJ2-1	TRBD1	CAISASATGGGDEQFF	TGTGCCATCAGTGCCTCGGCCACAGGGGGCGGGGATGAGCAGTTCTTC
NA	TRBV5-1	TRBJ2-7	NA	CASSLASGSYEQYF	TGCGCCAGCAGCTTGGCCTCCGGGTCCTACGAGCAGTACTTC
once	TRBV19	TRBJ1-1	NA	CASSISGVNTEAFF	TGTGCCAGTAGTATATCAGGGGTGAACACTGAAGCTTTCTTT
NA	TRBV9	TRBJ2-1	NA	CASSVPPYNEQFF	TGTGCCAGCAGCGTACCCCCGTACAATGAGCAGTTCTTC
NA	TRBV18	TRBJ2-7	TRBD2	CASSEGVGLAVYEQYF	TGTGCCAGCTCCGAAGGGGTGGGGCTAGCGGTATACGAGCAGTACTTC
NA	TRBV7-2	TRBJ2-1	NA	CASSPRYSYNEQFF	TGTGCCAGCAGCCCTAGATATTCCTACAATGAGCAGTTCTTC
NA	TRBV6-2/TRBV6-3	TRBJ2-3	TRBD2	CASSYTSGGHGNTDTQYF	TGTGCCAGCAGTTATACTAGCGGGGGCCATGGGAACACAGATACGCAGTATTTT
NA	TRBV2	TRBJ2-3	TRBD2	CASSKPGLARVGTDTQYF	TGTGCCAGCAGTAAACCGGGACTAGCGCGGGTGGGGACAGATACGCAGTATTTT
NA	TRBV5-1	TRBJ1-6	TRBD1	CASSLTGQGFSDSPLHF	TGCGCCAGCAGCTTGACGGGACAGGGGTTTTCGGATTCACCCCTCCACTTT
NA	TRBV11-2	TRBJ2-1	NA	CASSSRGSYNEQFF	TGTGCCAGCAGCTCGCGGGGCTCCTACAATGAGCAGTTCTTC
NA	TRBV6-5	TRBJ1-1	TRBD1	CASITGVNTEAFF	TGTGCCAGCATCACAGGGGTGAACACTGAAGCTTTCTTT
NA	TRBV3-1/TRBV3-2	TRBJ1-6	NA	CASSQSLGTVKNSPLHF	TGTGCCAGCAGCCAATCTCTGGGGACTGTCAAAAATTCACCCCTCCACTTT
few	TRBV3-1/TRBV3-2	TRBJ2-2	TRBD1	CASSRQGANGELFF	TGTGCCAGCAGCCGGCAGGGGGCTAACGGGGAGCTGTTTTTT
NA	TRBV3-1/TRBV3-2	TRBJ1-1	TRBD1	CASSQGQGSAFF	TGTGCCAGCAGCCAAGGACAGGGTTCAGCTTTCTTT
NA	TRBV6-2/TRBV6-3	TRBJ2-5	TRBD2	CASSRLAGQETQYF	TGTGCCAGCAGCAGACTAGCGGGGCAAGAGACCCAGTACTTC
NA	TRBV5-5	TRBJ2-1	TRBD1	CASSQGTVNEQFF	TGTGCCAGCAGCCAGGGGACAGTAAATGAGCAGTTCTTC
NA	TRBV4-2	TRBJ1-3	NA	CASSQGGVGNTIYF	TGTGCCAGCAGCCAAGGCGGGGTTGGAAACACCATATATTTT
NA	TRBV28	TRBJ1-4	TRBD1	CASSSRDRVLVKLFF	TGTGCCAGCAGTTCAAGAGACAGGGTTCTGGTGAAACTGTTTTTT
NA	TRBV7-6	TRBJ2-5	TRBD1	CASSLIRDRGETQYF	TGTGCCAGCAGCTTAATCCGGGACAGAGGAGAGACCCAGTACTTC